The table lists the clone carrying this T cell receptor beta chain with a count of one. The data are from a study of blood T cell repertoires in COVID-19. As for the study in general: COVID-19 samples, acute and convalescent, were from the United States, Italy and Spain. Sources were T cells, B-cell-depleted T cells, or PBMCs; the material itself was cDNA or gDNA.

In the original processing: Estimation of nucleated cell counts was performed using reference gene primer amplification. Profiling relied on immunoSEQ multiplex PCR, and the TCRdb table lists in-frame clones only, not all of them. That table supplies the V and J calls and clone size; D and trimming were determined from the DNA. The sample lists around 60,000 clones, roughly four fifths occurring once. CDR1 and CDR2 (germline): MNHEY, SMNVEV (reference sequence). V gave up 1 base and J gave up 6 bases, with 7 bases separating them. CDR3 length: 14 amino acids. This chain links TRBV27 with TRBJ1-6, with D possibly TRBD1 on 5 matching bases. The source material was peripheral blood. The receptor's source is a woman at least 80 years old with acute or convalescent COVID-19. The CDR3 DNA follows: TGTGCCAGCAGTTTATGGCAGGGTAATTCACCCCTCCACTTT. Protein product: CASSLWQGNSPLHF.